The present T cell receptor (beta chain) was sequenced within a study of blood T cell repertoires in COVID-19. Study background: Sources were T cells, B-cell-depleted T cells, or PBMCs; the material itself was cDNA or gDNA.

The CDR3 runs 15 residues. V lost 4 bases to trimming and J lost 1 base, with 13 bases between them. Germline V lookup: CDR1 LGHNA, CDR2 YSLEER. This clone was recorded only once. Authors' processing steps: Estimation of nucleated cell counts relied on the amplification of reference gene primers. Here immunoSEQ multiplex PCR was the method, and the copy in TCRdb shows in-frame clones only, minus some. That table is the source of V, J and clone size, and D and trimming were worked out from the DNA. The sample lists about 52,000 clones, approximately 90% occurring once. This TCR derives from a man aged 65 to 85 with acute or convalescent COVID-19. The V gene is TRBV4-3, the J gene TRBJ1-1, with a possible D match to TRBD1 (5 bases). Sequenced material: peripheral blood. Written as DNA, the CDR3 is TGCGCCAGCAGCCGGAGCATTCAGGGGAACACTGAAGCTTTCTTT. Residues: CASSRSIQGNTEAFF.